This passage covers 9 T cell receptor beta chains from one sample sequenced in a study of shared clonotypes between healthy human individuals. Assay: immunoSEQ multiplex PCR; the TCRdb copy retains only in-frame clones and omits some. This table holds under 600,000 clones, 97% found once. Sequencing used naive CD4+ T cells sorted from blood. Noted subset: CD45RA+ positively selected. These receptors were collected from a woman aged 30 to 39 in good health.

The chain uses TRBV6-6 and TRBJ1-4, with D unresolved. Germline CDR1 MNHNY, CDR2 SVGAGI (reference sequence). V was pared by 10 bases and J by 0 bases, with 12 bases between. The CDR3 extends over 14 amino acids. CDR3 sequence (DNA): TGTGCCACTTCGCCCGGGGCAACTAATGAAAAACTGTTTTTT. This codes for CATSPGATNEKLFF.

This sequence joins TRBV6-5 and TRBJ2-7, with TRBD2 matching 9 bases. With V trimmed by 3 bases and J by 7 bases, 13 bases remained unmatched. Per the germline V gene, CDR1 is MNHEY and CDR2 is SVGAGI. The CDR3 contains 16 residues. CDR3 coding DNA: TGTGCCAGCAGTTATCGTCGCGGGAGGGCCGTCGGGGAGCAGTACTTC. This codes for CASSYRRGRAVGEQYF.

The chain has TRBV18 and TRBJ1-3; D gene uncertain. CDR1 and CDR2 from the germline V gene are KGHSH and LQKENI. The CDR3 sequence is 16 residues long. V was shortened by 2 bases and J by 0 bases, with 11 bases between the two germline ends. The CDR3 DNA reads TGTGCCAGCTCACCATCTCAAGGACGCTCTGGAAACACCATATATTTT. Translating it yields CASSPSQGRSGNTIYF.

V is TRBV15 and J is TRBJ2-7, with D perhaps given as TRBD1 or TRBD2 (5 bases each). The CDR3 has 15 amino acids. Germline assignment: CDR1 LNHNV and CDR2 YYDKDF (reference sequence). Trimming took off 2 bases at V and 3 bases at J, with 14 bases between the two ends. Here the CDR3 DNA reads TGTGCCACCAGCAGACCGGGACGGGGCATCTACGAGCAGTACTTC. It codes for CATSRPGRGIYEQYF.

This chain uses TRBV28 with TRBJ1-2; D may be TRBD1 (5 bases). Germline values: CDR1 MDHEN, CDR2 SYDVKM. The CDR3 is made up of 15 amino acids. Trimming stripped 2 bases from V and 6 bases from J, with 16 bases between. The CDR3 protein is CASSLLPGGADGYTF. Written as DNA, the CDR3 is TGTGCCAGCAGTTTACTGCCTGGAGGGGCTGATGGCTACACCTTC.

This sequence joins TRBV19 and TRBJ2-5; TRBD2 matches 7 bases. The germline CDR1 and CDR2 sequences are LNHDA and SQIVND (reference sequence). The CDR3 has 15 residues. In nucleotides, the CDR3 is TGTGCTGTGGGAGGGACCCGGGAGGCGCAAGAGACCCAGTACTTC. This gives the protein CAVGGTREAQETQYF.

The chain carries TRBV5-4 and TRBJ2-5; 9 nucleotides match TRBD1. The CDR3 is 14 amino acids. The trim removed 4 bases at V and 2 bases at J, leaving 3 bases unmatched. The germline gives CDR1 SGHNT, CDR2 YYREEE (reference sequence). CDR3 in amino acids: CASSIDRGQETQYF. The CDR3 region has the DNA TGTGCCAGCAGCATTGACAGGGGGCAAGAGACCCAGTACTTC.

The rearrangement links TRBV27 to TRBJ2-7; 7 nucleotides match TRBD2. With V trimmed by 2 bases and J by 3 bases, 10 bases remained unmatched. The CDR3 is made up of 16 amino acids. The V gene's germline CDR1 is MNHEY and CDR2 SMNVEV (reference sequence). This CDR3 is CASSLGVGEGNYEQYF. The DNA of the CDR3 is TGTGCCAGCAGTTTAGGGGTTGGGGAGGGAAACTACGAGCAGTACTTC.

The CDR3 protein is CASSHTGLGLAGTLEQYF. The CDR3 nucleotides are TGTGCCAGCTCACACACAGGGTTGGGACTAGCGGGGACACTCGAGCAGTACTTC. The V call is TRBV18, the J call TRBJ2-7; 13 nucleotides line up with TRBD2. CDR1 is KGHSH, CDR2 LQKENI, per germline. V gave up 4 bases and J gave up 6 bases; unmatched junction bases: 15. This CDR3 region has 18 residues.